One and the same sample provided the 25 T cell receptor beta chains below, sequenced in a study of blood T cells in healthy people across ages. For the second PCR, which ran for about 6 to 11 cycles, a sample-barcoded 5' primer and a J-beta primer mix were used. TCRdb ran MiXCR on the 5' RACE reads and lists one entry per CDR3 protein. The sample lists hundreds of thousands of distinct CDR3 sequences; under 25% were seen once. What was sequenced was blood. These receptors all stem from a man between 65 and 80 years old in good health.

This chain joins TRBV7-9 and TRBJ2-2; D is uncertain. CDR3 length: 12 residues. Trimming left V 10 bases short and J 13 bases short, with 19 bases between. Per germline, CDR1 SEHNR and CDR2 FQNEAQ (reference sequence). This CDR3 is CANHPEKVTLFF. The DNA for the CDR3 is TGTGCCAACCACCCCGAGAAAGTAACGCTGTTTTTT.

In its sample, this clonotype was seen a few times. This sequence joins TRBV5-6 and TRBJ1-2, with 9 bases lining up with TRBD1. The ends lost 3 bases at V and 4 bases at J; junction bases unmatched: 10. The CDR3 is 16 amino acids. Germline CDR1 and CDR2: SGHDT and YYEEEE. CDR3 DNA sequence: TGTGCCAGCAGCTCGGAACAGGGGGCGCAAAGCTATGGCTACACCTTC. Translated, it gives CASSSEQGAQSYGYTF.

This clonotype showed up just a few times. A junction boundary mismatches the germline segment, possibly from a read error. The chain carries TRBV2 and TRBJ2-7; D possibly corresponds to TRBD1 (6 bases). The DNA end is more similar to TRBJ2-1, so the J call may be wrong. Germline CDR1 is SNHLY and CDR2 is FYNNEI. The CDR3 runs to 12 residues. DNA of the CDR3: TGTGCCAGTCGGACAGAGTACAATGGGCAGTTCTTC. This sequence encodes CASRTEYNGQFF.

This clonotype has just a few counts. This chain uses TRBV10-3 with TRBJ1-1; D is ambiguous. The CDR3 has 13 amino acids. With 4 bases removed from V and 2 bases from J, the gap between germline ends came to 8 bases. CDR1 is ENHRY, CDR2 SYGVKD, per germline. In nucleotides, the CDR3 is TGTGCCATCAGTGGCAGCTTAAACACTGAAGCTTTCTTT. It yields the protein CAISGSLNTEAFF.

This clonotype was seen a handful of times. Lacking the conserved final phenylalanine or tryptophan, this CDR3 likely reflects a read error. The V gene is TRBV6-6, the J gene TRBJ2-7; 12 bases line up with TRBD2. The trim removed 5 bases at V and 6 bases at J, leaving 8 bases unmatched. From germline, CDR1 is MNHNY and CDR2 SVGAGI (reference sequence). The CDR3 covers 15 residues. The CDR3 protein is CASSTGLAGLSEQYS. DNA of the CDR3: TGTGCCAGCAGTACTGGACTAGCGGGATTAAGCGAGCAGTACTCC.

This clonotype has a count of ten or more. The chain employs TRBV11-2 and TRBJ2-1; D possibly corresponds to TRBD1 (6 bases). V lost 1 base and J lost 5, with 9 bases in between. Per germline, CDR1 SGHAT and CDR2 FQNNGV. This CDR3 is built from 14 residues. CDR3 nucleotide sequence: TGTGCCAGCAGCTTAGGGACAGCAAACAATGAGCAGTTCTTC. It is translated as CASSLGTANNEQFF.

This clonotype was recorded a few times. This sequence joins TRBV10-3 and TRBJ2-5; 14 positions match TRBD2. The CDR3 runs to 17 residues. V was clipped by 6 bases and J by 0 bases; unmatched bases: 6. The germline CDR1 and CDR2 sequences are ENHRY and SYGVKD. This CDR3 reads CAIRPGTSGGYQETQYF. CDR3 sequence (DNA): TGTGCCATCAGACCTGGGACTAGCGGGGGCTACCAAGAGACCCAGTACTTC.

This clonotype was recorded a few times. This rearrangement joins TRBV4-1 to TRBJ2-5; D tentatively fits TRBD1 or TRBD2 (5 bases each). Germline assignment: CDR1 MGHRA and CDR2 YSYEKL. The CDR3 is 16 amino acids. V was cut by 0 bases and J by 1 base, with 12 bases left in between. CDR3 sequence reads: CASSQDLGEPQETQYF. As DNA, the CDR3 is TGCGCCAGCAGCCAAGATTTGGGGGAGCCCCAAGAGACCCAGTACTTC.

The table lists this clonotype with a few counts. The chain employs TRBV29-1 and TRBJ1-1; D remains unclear. Per the germline V gene, CDR1 is SQVTM and CDR2 is ANQGSEA. The CDR3 contains 12 residues. Trimming took 5 bases from V and 11 from J, leaving 18 bases between them. CDR3 sequence (DNA): TGCAGCGTTTGGAGCAGTCCTCCCGGGGCTTTCTTT. Protein product: CSVWSSPPGAFF.

This clonotype was seen a few times. The V gene is TRBV20-1, the J gene TRBJ2-5, with no clear D. Germline CDR1 is DFQATT and CDR2 is SNEGSKA (reference sequence). The CDR3 extends over 12 amino acids. V was shortened by 5 bases and J by 5 bases, with 12 bases between the two germline ends. DNA of the CDR3: TGCAGTGCTTCCAAATATGGGGAGACCCAGTACTTC. Protein product: CSASKYGETQYF.

The chain combines TRBV6-1 with TRBJ1-1; D ambiguous. Per germline, CDR1 MNHNS and CDR2 SASEGT. Trimming cost V 5 bases and J 1 base, with 11 bases left between them. The CDR3 sequence is 14 residues long. The CDR3 is CASSQMWSNTEAFF. CDR3 bases: TGTGCCAGCAGTCAGATGTGGTCGAACACTGAAGCTTTCTTT.

The rearrangement uses TRBV6-5 and TRBJ2-7; D possibly corresponds to TRBD1 (5 bases). Trimming removed 6 bases at V and 1 base at J, with 10 bases between. CDR3 size: 13 residues. Germline CDR1 MNHEY, CDR2 SVGAGI. The CDR3 loop is CASSRQQSYEQYF. CDR3 bases: TGTGCCAGCAGCCGACAGCAATCCTACGAGCAGTACTTC.

This clonotype appeared a few times. The V gene is TRBV5-1, the J gene TRBJ2-7; 7 nucleotides match TRBD2. The V gene end was trimmed by 3 bases and the J gene end by 2 bases; junction bases not matched to a gene: 5. Per germline, CDR1 SGHRS and CDR2 YFSETQ. This CDR3 has 14 residues. The CDR3 loop is CASSSSGAPYEQYF. The CDR3 DNA sequence: TGCGCCAGCAGCTCAAGCGGGGCACCCTACGAGCAGTACTTC.

The CDR3 nucleotides are TGTGCCAGCAGCGTATGGGACAGTTGGCAAGAGACCCAGTACTTC. Its protein product is CASSVWDSWQETQYF. The chain is built from TRBV9 and TRBJ2-5; the match to TRBD1 covers 7 bases. Germline V gene lookup returns CDR1 SGDLS and CDR2 YYNGEE. V shed 1 base and J 2 bases; nucleotides not matched to a gene: 5. The CDR3 totals 15 residues.

This clonotype was counted at least ten times. The chain links TRBV13 to TRBJ2-7; D is unclear. Germline CDR1 reads PRHDT; CDR2 reads FYEKMQ (reference sequence). Trimming removed 4 bases from V and 2 bases from J, with 12 bases in between. The CDR3 is 14 amino acids. The CDR3: CASSWSDRPYEQYF. CDR3 DNA sequence: TGTGCCAGCAGCTGGTCGGACCGGCCCTACGAGCAGTACTTC.

The gene calls are TRBV18 and TRBJ1-1; D is possibly TRBD1 (5 bases). The CDR3 spans 15 residues. The V gene lost 2 bases and the J gene lost 1 base, with 11 bases spanning the gap. From germline, CDR1 is KGHSH and CDR2 LQKENI. The chain's CDR3 is CASSPSTQGNTEAFF. DNA of the CDR3: TGTGCCAGCTCACCATCTACGCAGGGGAACACTGAAGCTTTCTTT. Complete variable domain (other parts from reference TRBV18 and TRBJ1-1): NAGVMQNPRHLVRRRGQEARLRCSPMKGHSHVYWYRQLPEEGLKFMVYLQKENIIDESGMPKERFSAEFPKEGPSILRIQQVVRGDSAAYFCASSPSTQGNTEAFFGQGTRLTVV.

This clonotype was seen a few times. The genes are TRBV7-2 and TRBJ2-5, with TRBD2 identical over 13 bases. The CDR3 runs 15 residues. After removal of 5 bases from V and 5 bases from J, the junction contained 5 bases not matched to a gene. Germline loops: CDR1 SGHTA, CDR2 FQGNSA. The CDR3 region is CASSKLAGGGETQYF. Written as DNA, the CDR3 is TGTGCCAGCAGCAAACTAGCGGGAGGGGGCGAGACCCAGTACTTC.

The rearrangement uses TRBV5-1 and TRBJ2-7; D not certain. Trimming removed 0 bases at V and 10 bases at J, with 14 bases between. The CDR3 spans 13 residues. Germline CDR1 and CDR2: SGHRS and YFSETQ. This CDR3 is CASSLVGSKEQYF. The CDR3 DNA sequence: TGCGCCAGCAGCTTGGTAGGATCAAAAGAACAGTACTTC.

The rearrangement joins TRBV7-8 to TRBJ2-1; 10 positions agree with TRBD2. Germline trimming cut 2 bases from V and 10 bases from J; bases unmatched to any gene: 8. The germline gives CDR1 SGHVS, CDR2 FQNEAQ. The CDR3 totals 15 residues. CDR3 protein: CASSLQLAGVGEQFF. The CDR3 region has the DNA TGTGCCAGCAGCTTACAGCTAGCGGGAGTGGGGGAGCAGTTCTTC.

This chain joins TRBV5-1 and TRBJ2-3, with 10 bases matching TRBD2. This CDR3 contains 17 residues. Germline CDR1 and CDR2: SGHRS and YFSETQ. The ends lost 0 bases at V and 1 base at J; junction bases unmatched: 5. CDR3 DNA: TGCGCCAGCAGCTTGGGACTAGCGGGTCCGCGCACAGATACGCAGTATTTT. Amino acid sequence: CASSLGLAGPRTDTQYF.

In its sample, this clonotype was seen a few times. The chain couples TRBV4-1 to TRBJ2-2, with 7 bases fitting TRBD1. CDR3 length: 14 amino acids. In germline, CDR1 is MGHRA, CDR2 YSYEKL. V lost 8 bases to trimming and J lost 2 bases; unmatched junction nucleotides: 5. CDR3 bases: TGCGCCAGCCAGACAGGGCTAAACACCGGGGAGCTGTTTTTT. Its protein product is CASQTGLNTGELFF.

The CDR3 DNA follows: TGTGCCAGCAGCTCCCGGGACGGGGTCTACGAGCAGTACTTC. Its translation: CASSSRDGVYEQYF. The rearrangement uses TRBV7-2 and TRBJ2-7; possibly TRBD1 or TRBD2 for D (5 bases each). Trimming pared 4 bases from V and 3 bases from J, leaving 13 bases between. Per germline, CDR1 SGHTA and CDR2 FQGNSA. CDR3 length: 14 amino acids.

This clonotype was counted a few times. CDR3 residues: CASSLGLGGYEQYF. As DNA, the CDR3 is TGTGCCAGCAGCTTAGGTTTAGGGGGGTACGAGCAGTACTTC. This chain links TRBV7-2 with TRBJ2-7; possibly TRBD1 or TRBD2 for D (6 bases each). The CDR3 totals 14 residues. The germline V gene encodes CDR1 SGHTA and CDR2 FQGNSA. The germline V and J ends were trimmed by 1 base and 4 bases, with 11 bases remaining between them.

The V and J genes are TRBV7-9 and TRBJ2-3; D may be TRBD2 (5 bases). CDR3 size: 17 residues. Per the germline V gene, CDR1 is SEHNR and CDR2 is FQNEAQ (reference sequence). Trimming shortened V by 1 base and J by 1 base, and 15 bases separated the two germline ends. The CDR3 loop reads CASSLDRTGGRTDTQYF. The CDR3 DNA sequence: TGTGCCAGCAGCTTAGATAGGACGGGCGGGCGCACAGATACGCAGTATTTT.

CDR3 protein: CASSLLLAGDGTDTQYF. The CDR3 DNA reads as TGCGCCAGCAGCCTCCTACTAGCGGGAGACGGCACAGATACGCAGTATTTT. The chain is built from TRBV5-1 and TRBJ2-3; 11 bases match TRBD2. There are 17 residues in the CDR3. V shed 4 bases and J 1 base; nucleotides not matched to a gene: 8. Germline V gives CDR1 SGHRS, CDR2 YFSETQ.